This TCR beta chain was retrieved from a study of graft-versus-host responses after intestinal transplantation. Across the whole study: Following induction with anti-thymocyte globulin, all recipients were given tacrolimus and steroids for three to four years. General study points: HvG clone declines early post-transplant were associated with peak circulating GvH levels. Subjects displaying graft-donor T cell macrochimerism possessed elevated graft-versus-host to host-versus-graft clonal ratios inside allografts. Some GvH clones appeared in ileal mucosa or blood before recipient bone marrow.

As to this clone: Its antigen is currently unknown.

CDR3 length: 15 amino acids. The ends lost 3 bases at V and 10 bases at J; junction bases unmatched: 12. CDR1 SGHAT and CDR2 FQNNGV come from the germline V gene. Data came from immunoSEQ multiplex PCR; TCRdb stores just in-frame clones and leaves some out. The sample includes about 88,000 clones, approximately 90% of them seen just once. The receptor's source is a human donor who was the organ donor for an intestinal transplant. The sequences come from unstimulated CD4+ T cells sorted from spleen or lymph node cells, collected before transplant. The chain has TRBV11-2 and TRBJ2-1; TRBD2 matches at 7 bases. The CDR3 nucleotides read TGTGCCAGCAGCTTGGGGCGGGAGTGGTATGGGGAGCAGTTCTTC. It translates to CASSLGREWYGEQFF.